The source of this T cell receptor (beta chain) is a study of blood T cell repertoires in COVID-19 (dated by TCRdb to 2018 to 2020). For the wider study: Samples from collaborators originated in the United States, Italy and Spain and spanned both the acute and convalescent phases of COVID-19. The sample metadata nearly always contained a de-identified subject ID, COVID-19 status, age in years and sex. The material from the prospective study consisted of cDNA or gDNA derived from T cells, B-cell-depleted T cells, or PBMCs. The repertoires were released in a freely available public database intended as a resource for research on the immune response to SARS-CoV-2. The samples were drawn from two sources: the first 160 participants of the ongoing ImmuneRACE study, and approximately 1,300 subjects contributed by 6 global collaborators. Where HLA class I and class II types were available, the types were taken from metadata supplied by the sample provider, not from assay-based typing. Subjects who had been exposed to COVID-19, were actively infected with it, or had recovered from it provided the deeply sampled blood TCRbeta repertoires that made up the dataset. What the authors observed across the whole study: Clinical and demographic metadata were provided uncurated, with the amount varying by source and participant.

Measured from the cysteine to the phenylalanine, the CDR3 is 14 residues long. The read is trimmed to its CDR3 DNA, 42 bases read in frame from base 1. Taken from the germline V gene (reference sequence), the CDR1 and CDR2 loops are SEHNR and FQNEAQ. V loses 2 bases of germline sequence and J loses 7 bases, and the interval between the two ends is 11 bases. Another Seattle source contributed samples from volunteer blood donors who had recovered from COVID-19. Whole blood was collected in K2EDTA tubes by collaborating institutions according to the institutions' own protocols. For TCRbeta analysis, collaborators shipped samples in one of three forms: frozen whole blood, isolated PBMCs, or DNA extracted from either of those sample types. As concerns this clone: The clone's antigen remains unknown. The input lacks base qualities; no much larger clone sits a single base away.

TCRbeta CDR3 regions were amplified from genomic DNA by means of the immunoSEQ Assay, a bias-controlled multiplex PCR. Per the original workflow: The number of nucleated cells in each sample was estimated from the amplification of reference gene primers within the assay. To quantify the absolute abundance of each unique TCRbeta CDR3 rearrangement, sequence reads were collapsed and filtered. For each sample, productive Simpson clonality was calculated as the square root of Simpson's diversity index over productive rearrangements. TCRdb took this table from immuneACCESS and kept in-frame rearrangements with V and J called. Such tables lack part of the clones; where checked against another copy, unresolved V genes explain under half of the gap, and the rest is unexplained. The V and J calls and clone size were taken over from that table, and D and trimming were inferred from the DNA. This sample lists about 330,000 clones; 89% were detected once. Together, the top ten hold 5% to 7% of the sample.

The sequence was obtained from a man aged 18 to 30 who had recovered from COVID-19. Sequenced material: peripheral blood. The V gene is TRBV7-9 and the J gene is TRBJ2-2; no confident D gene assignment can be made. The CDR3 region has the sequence CASSLYRSDGELFF. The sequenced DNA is TGTGCCAGCAGCTTATACAGATCGGACGGGGAGCTGTTTTTT.